This TCR beta chain was recovered during a study of breast tumors, draining lymph nodes, adjacent tissues. Study outcomes and limitations: That most tumor T cells come from lymph nodes remained unproven.

This CDR3 has 13 residues. Per the germline V gene, CDR1 is SGHTA and CDR2 is FQGTGA. The sample holds one count of this clonotype. The antigen remains unidentified. Possible read error: a much larger clone is one base away. The lymph nodes were axillary draining lymph nodes from breast cancer patients. In TCRdb, the multiplex PCR reads were re-called with MiXCR into one record per CDR3 protein. The data hold about 230,000 distinct CDR3 sequences, with approximately 31% observed a single time. This sequence joins TRBV7-3 and TRBJ2-3, with unresolved D. The receptor was isolated from a female donor with breast cancer. Some clones in this sample may be carry-over from other donors' samples. The sequencing sample was made of axillary lymph node tissue. The CDR3 loop reads CASSLFTADTRYF. The CDR3 nucleotides are TGTGCCAGCAGCTTATTCACGGCAGATACGCGGTATTTT.